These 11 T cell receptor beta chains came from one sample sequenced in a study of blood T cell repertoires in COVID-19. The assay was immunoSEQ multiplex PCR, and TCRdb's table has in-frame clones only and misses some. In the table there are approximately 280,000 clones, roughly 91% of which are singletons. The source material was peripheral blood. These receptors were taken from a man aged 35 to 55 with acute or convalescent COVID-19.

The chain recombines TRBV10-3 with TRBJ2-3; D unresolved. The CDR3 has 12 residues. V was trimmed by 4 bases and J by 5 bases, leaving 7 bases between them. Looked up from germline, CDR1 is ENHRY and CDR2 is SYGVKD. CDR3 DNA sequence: TGTGCCATCAGTGTTTGGCAAGATACGCAGTATTTT. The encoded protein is CAISVWQDTQYF.

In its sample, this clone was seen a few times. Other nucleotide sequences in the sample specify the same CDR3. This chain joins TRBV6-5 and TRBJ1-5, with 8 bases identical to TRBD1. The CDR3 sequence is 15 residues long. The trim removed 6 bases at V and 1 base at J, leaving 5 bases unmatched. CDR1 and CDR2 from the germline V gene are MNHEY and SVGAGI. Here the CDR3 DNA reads TGTGCCAGCAGAAGGGACAGGACGAGCAATCAGCCCCAGCATTTT. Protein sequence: CASRRDRTSNQPQHF.

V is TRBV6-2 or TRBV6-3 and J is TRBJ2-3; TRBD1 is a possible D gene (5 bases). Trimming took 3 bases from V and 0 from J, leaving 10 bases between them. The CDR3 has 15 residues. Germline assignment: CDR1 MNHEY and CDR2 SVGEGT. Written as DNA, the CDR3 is TGTGCCAGCAGTTATTGGGGCAGTAGCACAGATACGCAGTATTTT. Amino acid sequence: CASSYWGSSTDTQYF.

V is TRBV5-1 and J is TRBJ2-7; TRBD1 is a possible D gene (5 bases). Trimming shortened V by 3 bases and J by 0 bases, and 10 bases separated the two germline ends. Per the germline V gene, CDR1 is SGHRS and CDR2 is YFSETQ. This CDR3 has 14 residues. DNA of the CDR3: TGCGCCAGCAGCTCCATGACAGACTCCTACGAGCAGTACTTC. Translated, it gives CASSSMTDSYEQYF.

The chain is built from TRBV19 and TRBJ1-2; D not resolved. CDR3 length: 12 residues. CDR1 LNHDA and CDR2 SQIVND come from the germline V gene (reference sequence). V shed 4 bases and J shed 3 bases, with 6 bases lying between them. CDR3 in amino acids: CASSTTYYGYTF. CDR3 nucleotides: TGTGCCAGTAGTACTACGTACTATGGCTACACCTTC.

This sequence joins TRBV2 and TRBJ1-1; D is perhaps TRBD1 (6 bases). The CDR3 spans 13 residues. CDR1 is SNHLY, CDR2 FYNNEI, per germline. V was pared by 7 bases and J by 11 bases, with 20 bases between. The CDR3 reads CASTYKGGQTAFF. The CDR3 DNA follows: TGTGCCAGCACCTACAAAGGGGGTCAGACCGCTTTCTTT.

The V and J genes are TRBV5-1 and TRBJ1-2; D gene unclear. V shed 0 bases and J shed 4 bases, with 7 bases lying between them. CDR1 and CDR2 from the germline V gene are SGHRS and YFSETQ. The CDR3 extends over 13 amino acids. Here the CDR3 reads CASSLEPIYGYTF. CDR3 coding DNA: TGCGCCAGCAGCTTGGAGCCTATCTATGGCTACACCTTC.

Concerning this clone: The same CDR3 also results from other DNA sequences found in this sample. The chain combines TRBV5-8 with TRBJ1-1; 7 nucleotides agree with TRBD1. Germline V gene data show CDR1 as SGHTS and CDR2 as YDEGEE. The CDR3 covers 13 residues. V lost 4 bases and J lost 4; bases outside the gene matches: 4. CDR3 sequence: CASSPQGGTEAFF. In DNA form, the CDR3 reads TGTGCCAGCAGCCCGCAGGGGGGCACTGAAGCTTTCTTT.

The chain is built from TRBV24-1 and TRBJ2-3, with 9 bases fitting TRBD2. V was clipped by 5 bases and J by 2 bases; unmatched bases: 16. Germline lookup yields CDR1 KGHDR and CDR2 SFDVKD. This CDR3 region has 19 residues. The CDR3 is CATSGTRGRSGGLTDTQYF. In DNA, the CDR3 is TGTGCCACCAGTGGCACCAGGGGAAGGAGCGGGGGGCTCACAGATACGCAGTATTTT.

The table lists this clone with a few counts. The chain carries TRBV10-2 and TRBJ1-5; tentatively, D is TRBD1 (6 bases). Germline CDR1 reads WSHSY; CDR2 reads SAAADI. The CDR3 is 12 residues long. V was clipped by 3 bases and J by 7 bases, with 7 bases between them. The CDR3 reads CASSDTGQPQHF. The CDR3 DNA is TGCGCCAGCAGTGACACAGGGCAGCCCCAGCATTTT.

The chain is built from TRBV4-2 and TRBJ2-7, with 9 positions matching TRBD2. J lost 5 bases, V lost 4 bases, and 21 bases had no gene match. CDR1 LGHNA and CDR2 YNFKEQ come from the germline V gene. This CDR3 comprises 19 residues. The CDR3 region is CASSLPDPTSRGGRNEQYF. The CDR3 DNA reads TGTGCCAGCAGCCTCCCGGACCCGACATCGCGGGGGGGCCGGAACGAGCAGTACTTC.